Here is one TCR beta chain with its context. No antigen is known for it. No base quality values were provided; no much bigger clone lies one nucleotide off. The data derive from a study of cytomegalovirus exposure and HLA in healthy donors (TCRdb year 2017). About the investigation overall: According to an earlier analysis of 550 to 700 of the donors, some 180 million T cells yielded over 100 million unique TCR beta sequences and approximately 280 Gb of sequence data. Alongside the repertoire data, information on donor age, sex, ethnicity and CMV serostatus was compiled. The study aimed to test whether cataloging public T cell receptors could reveal signatures of past pathogen exposure. Class I and class II HLA loci were covered by the typing at four-digit resolution. Of the roughly 420 genotyped donors, more than 75% were placed in the genetic ancestry cluster associated with self-reported Caucasian donors. An earlier analysis of 587 of the donors used high-throughput TCR beta sequencing to judge whether each TCR beta V gene segment behaved as functional or pseudogenic. In a later analysis, previously published TCR beta repertoires from 500 to 750 donors were re-analyzed and high-resolution HLA genotyping was added so that TCR occurrence patterns could be studied. To predict cytomegalovirus infection status, the study combined high-throughput TCR immunosequencing, statistical association of individual TCRs with disease status, and machine learning. A later genetic analysis took genome-wide SNP genotypes for about 55% of the 666 donors and used that subset as a discovery cohort. The study used immunosequencing to profile the T cell repertoires of 600 to 850 subjects and linked those repertoires to cytomegalovirus serostatus. The later analysis used no new phenotypic data to find candidate immune exposures, relying instead on TCR beta sequences and their occurrence across donors. Several DR-DQ haplotypes were treated as single units for association and clustering because of strong linkage in the cohort. In addition to the first cohort of roughly 700 subjects, a separate validation cohort of 120 different subjects was used. On average, roughly 240,000 unique TCR beta nucleotide sequences were sequenced per donor among some 420 genotyped donors of the cohort, with about 19% of those sequences being non-productive. All discovery cohort repertoires had been generated on a single sequencing platform. Typing coverage varied by locus: about 629-640 donors for A, B, C, DRB1 and DQB1; roughly 560 for DQA1; more than 600 for DPA1; approximately 490 for DPB1. An early release that covered approximately 600 HLA-typed donors contained approximately 300 gigabases of sequencing data and around 85 million unique TCR sequences. Broad study findings and their caveats: A later genetic analysis associated a missense DCLRE1C variant with V-gene and J-gene trimming of TCR beta chains, and an independent cohort replicated the association. HLA typing was unavailable for some donors at each locus, so association tests used only the typed subset. A later analysis associated some 17,000 TCR beta sequences with specific HLA alleles at a false discovery rate of 0.05. The 87-base-pair reads could not distinguish some IMGT-functional V segments, including TRBV6-2 and TRBV6-3, so those segments were excluded. Seventeen rarely observed V segments, including chromosome 9 orphons, were excluded from the earlier analysis of several hundred of the donors because counts were too low. Broadly in line with IMGT annotations, most TCR beta V segments showed up in productive rearrangements about 87% or about 30% of the time in an earlier analysis of 587 of the donors. According to the authors, the approach could potentially be generalized to other disease states and immunological phenotypes. A cluster of highly shared sequence variants was judged likely to be a technical artifact of the sequencing pipeline. A further reported finding was that TCR beta sequences accurately predicted the HLA-A and HLA-B alleles for most subjects in the first cohort. Presence/absence analyses assumed roughly uniform sequencing depth across donors, an assumption that may not hold. In vitro tests confirmed that a few of the cytomegalovirus-associated TCR beta chains recognize cytomegalovirus antigens. Several of the top co-occurrence clusters appeared to be linked to parvovirus B19, influenza, CMV and Epstein-Barr virus, according to a later analysis. The classifier was reported to diagnose cytomegalovirus status with high specificity and sensitivity in both the original cohort and the validation cohort. In a later genetic analysis, fewer N-insertions in productive TCRs were reported among donors in an Asian-associated ancestry cluster than the approximately 630-donor mean. In a later analysis, most CMV-associated TCR beta chains were found to appear HLA-restricted, with HLA associations seemingly driven largely by CMV exposure. Immune exposure information for the cohort was limited to CMV serostatus. A total of roughly 160 TCR beta chains were listed by the study as associated with cytomegalovirus. Most TCR sequences were observed very rarely across donors, whereas some public TCRs were present in many individuals. Compared with equally common non-associated chains, HLA-associated TCR beta chains in a later analysis were more clonally expanded and had lower generation probabilities. The cohort was sequenced for TCR beta chains only, and without alpha or paired-chain data the features that could be detected were limited. In a later analysis, the rate of TCR association differed among HLA loci, with DRB1 alleles having the most associated TCRs and HLA-C alleles having the fewest. Strong co-occurrence of HLA alleles, especially DR and DQ, made assigning TCR associations to individual alleles difficult. Correlated functional status among segregating V segments might be attributable to linkage disequilibrium, but an unknown experimental factor could not be ruled out.

The library was made by the immunoSEQ multiplex PCR assay. For the multiplex PCR, a mixture combining 60 forward primers for TCR Vbeta segments and 13 reverse primers for TCR Jbeta segments was used. A multiplex PCR assay on genomic DNA amplified the CDR3 region of rearranged TCR beta genes. The Illumina HiSeq System was used to sequence the amplified TCR beta libraries as 87-base-pair reads. The authors' pipeline ran thus. In a later analysis, tens of millions of unique TCR beta chains were counted across the 500 to 850 repertoires, and roughly 10 million of these chains were shared by at least two donors. Raw reads were error-corrected and collapsed into unique sequences with a nearest-neighbor algorithm that merged closely related sequences to remove PCR and sequencing errors. Alignment of CDR3 sequences to IMGT reference sequences was used to assign V, D and J gene segments. For a sequence to be retained, a match of at least six nucleotides to both a V gene segment and a J gene segment was required. A rearrangement counted as productive if the CDR3 had no stop codons and remained in frame with V and J, and every other rearrangement counted as non-productive. Following IMGT convention, CDR3 was defined as the stretch from the second conserved V-encoded cysteine to the conserved J-encoded phenylalanine. The earlier analysis of around 640 of the donors excluded sequences that lacked an unambiguous match to a single V gene segment. An earlier analysis of some 610 of the donors called V segments functional above 56.7% productive rearrangements and segregating when the between-donor standard deviation exceeded 5%. To diagnose cytomegalovirus status from the catalog of TCR beta chain sequences, a statistical classification framework was built. V and J gene assignment, in a later analysis, came from comparing TCR nucleotide sequences with IMGT/GENE-DB human TR gene sequences. Using the TCRdist pipeline, a later analysis assigned CDR3 sequences along with most-parsimonious VDJ recombination scenarios. In a later analysis, every TCR beta chain was defined by the combination of its CDR3 amino acid sequence and its V-gene family, and reads without a unique V-gene family were dropped. In a later analysis, 500 to 700 highly shared, low-generation-probability nucleotide sequences were removed to address suspected cross-contamination and a sequencing artifact. In a later analysis, a clonal expansion index was calculated for each public chain from normalized within-repertoire ranks of inferred template counts. In a later analysis, generation probabilities were computed using a VDJ recombination model fitted to out-of-frame rearrangements, and the results were checked against IGoR. A later analysis scored TCR-TCR, TCR-HLA and TCR-CMV co-occurrence with hypergeometric tests, applying a repertoire-size bias correction to TCR pairs. False discovery rates were estimated in a later analysis by permuting HLA or CMV assignments 20 times. In a later analysis, co-occurring TCRs were grouped using DBSCAN, with TCRdist sequence similarity added in when clustering inside HLA-allele-positive subsets. Co-occurrence clustering excluded repertoires with fewer than 30,000 or more than 120,000 public chains, plus five with anomalous nucleotide sharing. TCRdb took this table from immuneACCESS and kept in-frame rearrangements with V and J called. Such tables lack part of the clones; where checked against another copy, unresolved V genes explain under half of the gap, and the rest is unexplained. V, J and clone size are those of that table, while D and trimming were read from the DNA. Counted in this sample were tens of thousands of clones; around 70% of them appeared once. The ten largest account for 4% to 4.5% of the sample.

The cohort was made up of several hundred healthy bone marrow donors. All cohort members were sampled while nominally healthy, although unrecorded immune exposures were likely present. The donor was CMV seronegative and belonged to the group of approximately 320 seronegative cohort members. Each donor provided a peripheral blood sample, and peripheral blood mononuclear cells were used for TCR beta sequencing. The Qiagen DNeasy Blood Extraction Kit was used to extract genomic DNA from the blood cell samples. The germline V gene (reference sequence) specifies SGHNT as CDR1 and YYREEE as CDR2. The CDR3 spans 14 residues, from the cysteine through the phenylalanine. Only the CDR3 part of the read is kept: 42 bases, read in frame from the first base. The trim is 1 base for V and 6 bases for J, with a gap of 8 bases between the germline ends.

The sample taken for sequencing was PBMCs. The receptor was isolated from a woman aged 45-59 years in good health and CMV-seronegative. This sequence uses TRBV5-4 and TRBJ1-6; a confident D gene designation cannot be given. The DNA sequence is as follows: TGTGCCAGCAGCTTGTCCGGGAGTAATTCACCCCTCCACTTT. This yields the protein CASSLSGSNSPLHF. Beyond the CDR3, the reference TRBV5-4 and TRBJ1-6 genes provide the residues; the full variable domain reads: ETGVTQSPTHLIKTRGQQVTLRCSSQSGHNTVSWYQQALGQGPQFIFQYYREEENGRGNFPPRFSGLQFPNYSSELNVNALELDDSALYLCASSLSGSNSPLHFGNGTRLTVT.